Below, 23 T cell receptor beta chains from the same sample are listed, as sequenced in a study of control samples from healthy donors and cancer patients (dated by TCRdb to 2019 to 2021). Library creation used the immunoSEQ multiplex PCR assay. In its TCRdb copy, this immuneACCESS table keeps in-frame sequences only and misses some clones. Where compared with another copy, unresolved V genes explain less than half of these, and the others have no known cause. The sample table records about 75,000 clones; 85% to 95% of these occur just once. The top ten constitute roughly 6.1% of the sample. Sequences were obtained from blood. Receptors originate from a woman in her thirties or forties in good health.

The CDR3 region has the DNA TGTGCCAGCGGGCCACCGGGAGGCAAAAACATTCAGTACTTC. It is translated as CASGPPGGKNIQYF. This sequence joins TRBV2 and TRBJ2-4; 7 positions agree with TRBD2. Trimming removed 8 bases from V and 3 bases from J; junction bases left unmatched: 7. CDR3 length equals 14 residues. In germline, CDR1 is SNHLY, CDR2 FYNNEI.

The rearrangement links TRBV30 to TRBJ1-2; D not resolved. Deletions cut 2 bases from V and 6 bases from J, with 7 bases between. Germline lookup yields CDR1 GTSNPN and CDR2 SVGIG (reference sequence). This CDR3 is 11 amino acids long. CDR3 in DNA: TGTGCCTGGAGTCCCCTTAATGGCTACACCTTC. Its translation: CAWSPLNGYTF.

The J gene is TRBJ1-1, the V gene TRBV3-1 (or the pseudogene TRBV3-2); tentatively, D is TRBD1 (6 bases). V was shortened by 1 base and J by 2 bases, with 11 bases between the two germline ends. Germline V gene sequence: CDR1 LGHDT, CDR2 YNNKEL (reference sequence). This CDR3 has 15 amino acids. The CDR3 reads CASSQAGTSNTEAFF. CDR3 nucleotide sequence: TGTGCCAGCAGCCAAGCCGGGACAAGTAACACTGAAGCTTTCTTT.

This clone has a single count. The chain uses TRBV9 and TRBJ1-6; TRBD1 might be the D (6 bases). Germline CDR1 and CDR2: SGDLS and YYNGEE. This CDR3 has 15 amino acids. The V and J ends lost 0 bases and 6 bases respectively, with 10 bases between them. CDR3 coding DNA: TGTGCCAGCAGCGTAGGTCAGGGGCCTAATTCACCCCTCCACTTT. The encoded protein is CASSVGQGPNSPLHF.

The chain employs TRBV28 and TRBJ1-2; 10 bases are a match to TRBD1. Unmatched junction bases numbered 4, after V lost 2 bases and J lost 7 bases. Germline V gene data show CDR1 as MDHEN and CDR2 as SYDVKM. The CDR3 totals 14 residues. The CDR3 region has the DNA TGTGCCAGCAGTTTAGGGACAGGGGTGGGTGGCTACACCTTC. This translates into CASSLGTGVGGYTF.

The chain employs TRBV7-6 and TRBJ1-5, with D maybe TRBD1 (6 bases). The CDR3 spans 14 residues. Germline CDR1 reads SGHVS; CDR2 reads FNYEAQ. V was trimmed by 5 bases and J by 3 bases, leaving 11 bases between them. Written as DNA, the CDR3 is TGTGCCAGCAGCGTGGGGGGGGCCAATCAGCCCCAGCATTTT. Translated, it gives CASSVGGANQPQHF.

The gene calls are TRBV10-3 and TRBJ1-1; D is possibly TRBD1 (6 bases). The V and J ends lost 7 bases and 4 bases respectively, with 10 bases between them. There are 12 residues in the CDR3. The V gene's germline CDR1 is ENHRY and CDR2 SYGVKD. The CDR3 nucleotides read TGTGCCATCACGGGCAGGGGCACTGAAGCTTTCTTT. Its translation is CAITGRGTEAFF.

The rearrangement joins TRBV5-1 to TRBJ2-7; 7 bases map to TRBD1. V lost 3 bases, J lost 4 bases, and 7 bases stayed unmatched. In germline, CDR1 is SGHRS, CDR2 YFSETQ. The CDR3 runs 14 residues. DNA of the CDR3: TGCGCCAGCAGCTCCTGGACAGGAGAATACGAGCAGTACTTC. Encoded protein: CASSSWTGEYEQYF.

The chain joins TRBV5-1 to TRBJ2-1; TRBD2 agrees at 12 bases. The V segment lost 4 bases and the J segment 3 bases; nucleotides outside the gene matches: 5. The CDR3 length is 16 residues. From germline, CDR1 is SGHRS and CDR2 YFSETQ. The CDR3 here is CASSPTLAGGYNEQFF. The DNA of the CDR3 is TGCGCCAGCAGCCCAACACTAGCGGGGGGCTACAATGAGCAGTTCTTC.

This chain connects TRBV5-1 to TRBJ1-5; TRBD1 aligns across 9 bases. V shed 4 bases, J shed 6 bases, and the junction held 2 bases outside the gene matches. CDR1 and CDR2 (germline): SGHRS, YFSETQ. The CDR3 is made up of 13 amino acids. In DNA form, the CDR3 reads TGCGCCAGCAGCCTGGGACAGGGTCAGCCCCAGCATTTT. Translated: CASSLGQGQPQHF.

This chain uses TRBV27 with TRBJ1-2, with 10 bases matching TRBD1. The germline gives CDR1 MNHEY, CDR2 SMNVEV (reference sequence). This CDR3 is 20 amino acids long. The V gene end was trimmed by 1 base and the J gene end by 4 bases; junction bases not matched to a gene: 18. The CDR3 is CASSLYPISTPGQGPYGYTF. The CDR3 bases are TGTGCCAGCAGTTTATACCCTATATCTACGCCGGGACAGGGGCCCTATGGCTACACCTTC.

J is TRBJ1-3 and V is TRBV11-2; 7 bases map to TRBD1. V was clipped by 7 bases and J by 6 bases; unmatched bases: 6. The CDR3 sequence is 13 residues long. Germline lookup yields CDR1 SGHAT and CDR2 FQNNGV. The CDR3 spells CASKQGLSNTIYF. CDR3 DNA: TGTGCCAGCAAACAGGGGCTATCAAACACCATATATTTT.

Written as DNA, the CDR3 is TGCGCCAGCAGCTTATCGGGGGAGGTTAACTATGGCTACACCTTC. It encodes CASSLSGEVNYGYTF. The rearrangement joins TRBV5-1 to TRBJ1-2, with a possible D match to TRBD1 (5 bases). The CDR3 sequence is 15 residues long. Germline V gene sequence: CDR1 SGHRS, CDR2 YFSETQ. Trimming stripped 2 bases from V and 1 base from J, with 12 bases between.

V usage is TRBV4-3 and J usage is TRBJ2-3; D possibly corresponds to TRBD2 (5 bases). Germline-derived CDR1 and CDR2 are LGHNA and YSLEER. V dropped 0 bases and J dropped 1 base, with 14 bases sitting between them. This CDR3 spans 17 amino acids. CDR3 sequence reads: CASSQDVRASRTDTQYF. The DNA for the CDR3 is TGCGCCAGCAGCCAAGATGTGAGGGCATCCCGCACAGATACGCAGTATTTT.

The chain is built from TRBV29-1 and TRBJ1-2; perhaps TRBD1 as D (6 bases). The CDR3 contains 16 residues. Germline lookup yields CDR1 SQVTM and CDR2 ANQGSEA. Trimming removed 4 bases from V and 8 bases from J, with 26 bases in between. This CDR3 is CSVVYPRTAIRGGYTF. CDR3 DNA sequence: TGCAGCGTTGTCTATCCGCGGACAGCCATTCGAGGGGGCTACACCTTC.

The chain is built from TRBV7-8 and TRBJ1-5, with D unclear. The V and J ends lost 6 bases and 0 bases respectively, with 12 bases between them. The CDR3 consists of 15 residues. In germline, CDR1 is SGHVS, CDR2 FQNEAQ. The CDR3 loop reads CASSPRGDSNQPQHF. The CDR3 DNA is TGTGCCAGCAGTCCTCGGGGAGATAGCAATCAGCCCCAGCATTTT. The entire variable domain, with the rest obtained from reference TRBV7-8 and TRBJ1-5, is as follows: GAGVSQSPRYKVAKRGQDVALRCDPISGHVSLFWYQQALGQGPEFLTYFQNEAQLDKSGLPSDRFFAERPEGSVSTLKIQRTQQEDSAVYLCASSPRGDSNQPQHFGDGTRLSIL.

This chain joins TRBV12-3 or TRBV12-4 and TRBJ2-1; 12 nucleotides line up with TRBD2. This CDR3 spans 13 amino acids. Losses at the gene ends were 4 bases for V and 15 bases for J; bases not matched to a gene: 7. This CDR3 is CASSSGLAGIAFF. CDR3 nucleotides: TGTGCCAGCAGTTCGGGACTAGCGGGCATTGCGTTCTTC.

This chain joins TRBV1 and TRBJ2-7. TRBV1 counts as a pseudogene. There are 15 residues in the CDR3. The CDR3 nucleotides read TGCACCAGCAGCCAAGATATGGGGTTTCCCTACGAGCAGTACTTC. It specifies CTSSQDMGFPYEQYF.

This clone was recorded only once. The gene calls are TRBV11-2 and TRBJ2-3, with a weak D call TRBD2 (6 bases). The germline gives CDR1 SGHAT, CDR2 FQNNGV. The V gene lost 1 base and the J gene lost 3 bases, with 14 bases spanning the gap. CDR3 length: 16 residues. The CDR3 DNA follows: TGTGCCAGCAGCTTAGGTGGGAGGATGAGGACAGATACGCAGTATTTT. This codes for CASSLGGRMRTDTQYF.

The chain is built from TRBV5-8 and TRBJ2-3, with 11 bases fitting TRBD1. This CDR3 spans 14 amino acids. V shed 3 bases and J 5 bases; nucleotides not matched to a gene: 2. Germline V CDR1 and CDR2: SGHTS, YDEGEE. The CDR3 is CASSSDRGQDTQYF. For the CDR3, the DNA is TGTGCCAGCAGCTCGGACAGGGGGCAAGATACGCAGTATTTT.

The V gene is TRBV11-2, the J gene TRBJ2-2, with TRBD1 identical over 7 bases. The CDR3 contains 15 residues. The V and J ends lost 5 bases and 6 bases, in that order; junction bases with no gene match: 9. CDR1 SGHAT and CDR2 FQNNGV come from the germline V gene. Here the CDR3 DNA reads TGTGCCAGCAGCATTAACCCGACAGGGCCCGGGGAGCTGTTTTTT. This translates into CASSINPTGPGELFF.

V gene TRBV10-3 combines with J gene TRBJ2-2; 7 nucleotides line up with TRBD1. The CDR3 has 15 residues. Germline V gene sequence: CDR1 ENHRY, CDR2 SYGVKD. Trimming removed 5 bases from V and 3 bases from J; junction bases left unmatched: 6. CDR3 sequence (DNA): TGTGCCATCAGTATCCGGGACAGTCACACCGGGGAGCTGTTTTTT. It specifies CAISIRDSHTGELFF.

The CDR3 coding sequence is TGTGCCAGTAGTCTCCCCTGGACTAGCTCCTACAATGAGCAGTTCTTC. This gives the protein CASSLPWTSSYNEQFF. This chain links TRBV19 with TRBJ2-1; 7 positions agree with TRBD2. This CDR3 has 16 residues. CDR1 and CDR2 (germline): LNHDA, SQIVND (reference sequence). J was trimmed by 0 bases and V by 5 bases; bases with no gene match: 7.